The sequence of this T cell receptor (beta chain) was determined in a study of identical twins. Study-wide points: Fewer insertions characterized abundant cord blood beta clonotypes, whereas memory repertoires showed none.

In TCRdb, the 5' RACE reads were re-called with MiXCR into one record per CDR3 protein. The table records over 500,000 distinct CDR3 sequences, around 20% of them present only once. V lost 1 base to trimming and J lost 3 bases; unmatched junction nucleotides: 3. The CDR3 is made up of 13 amino acids. The germline V gene encodes CDR1 GTSNPN and CDR2 SVGIG (reference sequence). This clonotype has more than one count but fewer than ten. Antigen specificity is unknown. The sample was also reused in another study, on T cells expressing NK-cell markers. That work states: Each TCR beta repertoire originated in sorted T cells that were CD3+CD56+NKG2C+, CD3+CD56+NKG2C- or CD3+CD56-NKG2C+.

The gene calls are TRBV30 and TRBJ2-7; TRBD1 agrees at 7 bases. The TCR comes from a woman aged 18-29 years in good health. The sample comprised CD4+ T cells sorted from blood. CDR3 protein: CAWSADRNYEQYF. The CDR3 coding sequence is TGTGCCTGGAGTGCGGACAGGAACTACGAGCAGTACTTC.